A single sample is the source of the 18 T cell receptor beta chains below, sequenced in a study of cytomegalovirus exposure and HLA in healthy donors. Assay used: immunoSEQ multiplex PCR; TCRdb lists only in-frame clones, some missing. In the table there are tens of thousands of clones, roughly 93% of which are singletons. What was sequenced was PBMCs. Receptors originate from a woman aged 30 to 39 in good health and CMV-seronegative.

The chain uses TRBV30 and TRBJ1-5; no definite D call. CDR1 and CDR2 from the germline V gene are GTSNPN and SVGIG (reference sequence). V shed 1 base and J shed 1 base, with 8 bases lying between them. The CDR3 has 14 residues. The CDR3 here is CAWSGLGSNQPQHF. In nucleotides, the CDR3 is TGTGCCTGGAGTGGACTTGGAAGCAATCAGCCCCAGCATTTT.

Worth noting for this clone: A read error may produce the germline difference seen at one junction end. This chain uses TRBV6-5 with TRBJ1-1; D unresolved. The V gene's germline CDR1 is MNHEY and CDR2 SVGAGI. CDR3 size: 13 residues. This CDR3 reads CASSHLPETETFF. For the CDR3, the DNA is TGTGCCAGCAGTCACCTGCCTGAGACTGAAACTTTCTTT.

V gene TRBV30 combines with J gene TRBJ1-2; 12 bases are a match to TRBD1. Trimming at V came to 0 bases and at J to 7 bases, leaving 6 bases not matched to a gene. The CDR3 has 15 amino acids. Germline values: CDR1 GTSNPN, CDR2 SVGIG (reference sequence). The CDR3 is CAWSVLGTGGFGYTF. For the CDR3, the DNA is TGTGCCTGGAGTGTACTTGGGACAGGGGGCTTTGGCTACACCTTC.

V gene TRBV18 combines with J gene TRBJ1-2; 11 nucleotides line up with TRBD1. CDR1 is KGHSH and CDR2 is LQKENI in the germline V gene. The CDR3 length is 15 residues. Trimming removed 4 bases from V and 2 bases from J; junction bases left unmatched: 3. Here the CDR3 reads CASSRTGGENYGYTF. The CDR3 region has the DNA TGTGCCAGCTCACGGACAGGGGGCGAGAACTATGGCTACACCTTC.

This clone was seen once. This chain joins TRBV30 and TRBJ2-7, with a tentative D call TRBD2 (5 bases). The CDR3 has 15 residues. Trimming removed 4 bases at V and 1 base at J, with 17 bases between. Germline values: CDR1 GTSNPN, CDR2 SVGIG (reference sequence). The CDR3 coding sequence is TGTGCCTGGAAAAGGGAGCAAATCCCATCCTACGAGCAGTACTTC. This codes for CAWKREQIPSYEQYF.

V gene TRBV4-1 combines with J gene TRBJ2-1; D uncertain. Germline CDR1 reads MGHRA; CDR2 reads YSYEKL. The CDR3 consists of 12 residues. Trimming pared 1 base from V and 8 bases from J, leaving 6 bases between. CDR3 nucleotide sequence: TGCGCCAGCAGCCAAGCTCCCCATGAGCAGTTCTTC. Amino acids: CASSQAPHEQFF.

The chain couples TRBV6-1 to TRBJ1-5; the D gene is possibly TRBD1 (5 bases). The germline CDR1 and CDR2 sequences are MNHNS and SASEGT. Trimming shortened V by 1 base and J by 0 bases, and 16 bases separated the two germline ends. This CDR3 has 18 residues. CDR3 protein: CASSEGGKWWASNQPQHF. In nucleotides, the CDR3 is TGTGCCAGCAGTGAAGGGGGCAAGTGGTGGGCTAGCAATCAGCCCCAGCATTTT.

The V and J genes are TRBV10-3 and TRBJ1-1, with D uncertain. CDR3 size: 13 residues. Between the trimmed V and J ends, which lost 2 bases and 4 bases, there was a span of 8 bases. Germline loops: CDR1 ENHRY, CDR2 SYGVKD. CDR3 sequence reads: CAISELGGTEAFF. CDR3 bases: TGTGCCATCAGTGAGCTTGGAGGCACTGAAGCTTTCTTT.

The chain is built from TRBV7-2 and TRBJ1-1; 7 bases are a match to TRBD1. The CDR3 contains 15 residues. CDR1 is SGHTA, CDR2 FQGNSA, per germline. Trimming cost V 5 bases and J 2 bases; bases outside gene matches: 8. In DNA, the CDR3 is TGTGCCAGCAGCCCCTGGACAGGATTTAACACTGAAGCTTTCTTT. Translated: CASSPWTGFNTEAFF.

This chain links TRBV7-8 with TRBJ2-7, with a tentative D call TRBD1 (5 bases). This CDR3 contains 13 residues. Germline V gives CDR1 SGHVS, CDR2 FQNEAQ. Trimming left V 6 bases short and J 1 base short, with 10 bases between. CDR3 protein: CASSQGLSYEQYF. In DNA form, the CDR3 reads TGTGCCAGCAGTCAGGGTCTGTCCTACGAGCAGTACTTC.

This clone was detected a few times. The chain is built from TRBV30 and TRBJ1-5; a weak D match, TRBD1 (6 bases). This CDR3 contains 14 residues. CDR1 and CDR2 (germline): GTSNPN, SVGIG (reference sequence). V was cut by 2 bases and J by 6 bases, with 14 bases left in between. The CDR3 loop is CAWSPAGAIQPQHF. CDR3 in DNA: TGTGCCTGGAGTCCAGCAGGGGCAATTCAGCCCCAGCATTTT.

This clone was counted a single time. The V call is TRBV5-1, the J call TRBJ1-2, with 7 bases fitting TRBD1. This CDR3 has 15 residues. The ends lost 0 bases at V and 4 bases at J; junction bases unmatched: 6. Looked up from germline, CDR1 is SGHRS and CDR2 is YFSETQ. CDR3 nucleotide sequence: TGCGCCAGCAGCTTGGGGGACAGAACCTTCTATGGCTACACCTTC. It translates to CASSLGDRTFYGYTF.

The J gene is TRBJ2-7, the V gene TRBV11-2; 7 positions agree with TRBD1. Germline V gene data show CDR1 as SGHAT and CDR2 as FQNNGV. The CDR3 runs 14 residues. Unmatched junction bases numbered 4, after V lost 4 bases and J lost 1 base. The CDR3 DNA sequence: TGTGCCAGCAGCTCACAGGGGTCTTCCTACGAGCAGTACTTC. Amino acid sequence: CASSSQGSSYEQYF.

The rearrangement uses TRBV19 and TRBJ2-3, with D uncertain. Germline loops: CDR1 LNHDA, CDR2 SQIVND (reference sequence). V was trimmed by 3 bases and J by 5 bases, leaving 3 bases between them. CDR3 length: 11 amino acids. Here the CDR3 reads CASSILDTQYF. In DNA form, the CDR3 reads TGTGCCAGTAGTATCTTAGATACGCAGTATTTT.

V gene TRBV18 combines with J gene TRBJ2-3; 10 bases match TRBD1. V dropped 5 bases and J dropped 3; count of bases not matched to a gene: 5. Germline loops: CDR1 KGHSH, CDR2 LQKENI. The CDR3 contains 15 residues. Here the CDR3 reads CASSTRDRGTDTQYF. The DNA of the CDR3 is TGTGCCAGCTCAACGCGGGACAGGGGAACAGATACGCAGTATTTT.

This clone was observed a single time. V and J are TRBV18 and TRBJ2-5, with 10 positions matching TRBD1. J lost 4 bases, V lost 5 bases, and 7 bases had no gene match. This CDR3 has 15 amino acids. The germline V gene encodes CDR1 KGHSH and CDR2 LQKENI. In DNA, the CDR3 is TGTGCCAGCTCAAGACGACAGGGGGCTGGAGAGACCCAGTACTTC. Protein sequence: CASSRRQGAGETQYF.

This sequence joins TRBV5-6 and TRBJ1-2; D is undetermined. CDR3 length: 14 residues. V was clipped by 4 bases and J by 5 bases, with 15 bases between them. The germline V gene has CDR1 SGHDT and CDR2 YYEEEE. The CDR3 loop reads CASSQPGLGYGYTF. CDR3 coding DNA: TGTGCCAGCAGCCAACCAGGCCTTGGGTATGGCTACACCTTC.

The rearrangement joins TRBV19 to TRBJ1-2; 9 nucleotides match TRBD1. CDR1 is LNHDA, CDR2 SQIVND, per germline (reference sequence). V gave up 3 bases and J gave up 7 bases; unmatched junction bases: 9. This CDR3 contains 15 residues. As DNA, the CDR3 is TGTGCCAGTAGTATTTGGGACAGGGAAGCGAGTGGCTACACCTTC. It is translated as CASSIWDREASGYTF.